This T cell receptor (beta chain) is from a study of T-cell reconstitution after alpha-beta-depleted transplantation in children. This clonotype was detected many times. Its cognate antigen is unknown. Unique molecular identifiers were built into the TCRbeta library. TCRdb re-called the PCR reads with MiXCR, one entry per CDR3 protein. The table records around 140,000 distinct CDR3 sequences, around 8.5% of them present only once. CDR1 is MDHEN, CDR2 SYDVKM, per germline. The length of the CDR3 is 14 residues. V lost 6 bases to trimming and J lost 6 bases; unmatched junction nucleotides: 6. Points from the study as a whole: At the one-year point after transplant, T-cell counts and TCRbeta diversity were found to come mostly from T cells that had been newly produced. Surviving recipient T cells and intrathymic progenitors accounted for some patients' high TCRbeta diversity at day 60.

J is TRBJ2-2 and V is TRBV28, with 8 bases fitting TRBD1. The material was PBMCs, mostly from graft donor cells, obtained 180 days after TCRalphabeta/CD19-depleted stem cell transplant. This receptor was obtained from a female patient aged 2 to 10 who had a stem cell transplant for congenital amegakaryocytic thrombocytopenia, so the T cells may come from the graft donor. The CDR3 DNA is TGTGCCAGCAGGTGGACAGGGAAGGCCGGGGAGCTGTTTTTT. Translating gives CASRWTGKAGELFF.